This T cell receptor (beta chain) is from a study of T cell responses to AZD1222 COVID-19 vaccine. The study, taken as a whole, reports: The breadth and depth of Spike-specific TCRs increased once two AZD1222 doses had been given. Donors were chiefly white British, with a greater number of females, and clonal diversity was perhaps underestimated.

Libraries were prepared by immunoSEQ multiplex PCR; TCRdb keeps only in-frame clonotypes and omits some of them. The sample lists approximately 57,000 clones, 86% occurring once. A remark on this clone: The antigen remains undetermined.

The CDR3 has 15 residues. Germline CDR1 and CDR2: SGHTA and FQGNSA. Trimming cost V 5 bases and J 9 bases, with 17 bases left between them. V and J are TRBV7-2 and TRBJ1-6; TRBD1 is a possible D gene (5 bases). The starting material was peripheral blood, obtained on day 0 of AZD1222 vaccination. The receptor comes from an adult in good health. The CDR3 here is CASSLLSGGRSPLHF. CDR3 in DNA: TGTGCCAGCAGCCTCCTCTCGGGGGGTCGTTCACCCCTCCACTTT. Variable domain in full (rest from reference TRBV7-2 and TRBJ1-6): GAGVSQSPSNKVTEKGKDVELRCDPISGHTALYWYRQSLGQGLEFLIYFQGNSAPDKSGLPSDRFSAERTGGSVSTLTIQRTQQEDSAVYLCASSLLSGGRSPLHFGNGTRLTVT.